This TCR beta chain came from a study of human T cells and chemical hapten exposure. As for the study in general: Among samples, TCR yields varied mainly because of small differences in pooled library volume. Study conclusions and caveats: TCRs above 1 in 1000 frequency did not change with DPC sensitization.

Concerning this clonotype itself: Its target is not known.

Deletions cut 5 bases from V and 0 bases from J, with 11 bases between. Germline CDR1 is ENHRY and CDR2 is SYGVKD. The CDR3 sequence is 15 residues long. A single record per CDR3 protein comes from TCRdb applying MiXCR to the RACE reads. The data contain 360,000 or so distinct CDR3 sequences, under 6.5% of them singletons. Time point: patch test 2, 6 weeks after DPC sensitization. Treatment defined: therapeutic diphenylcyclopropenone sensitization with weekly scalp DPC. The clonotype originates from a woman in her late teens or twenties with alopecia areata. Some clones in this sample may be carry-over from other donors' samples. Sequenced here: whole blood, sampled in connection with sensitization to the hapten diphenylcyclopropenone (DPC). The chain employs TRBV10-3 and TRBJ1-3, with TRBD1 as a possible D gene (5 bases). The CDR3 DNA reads TGTGCCATCAGTCGACAGTTCATCTCTGGAAACACCATATATTTT. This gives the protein CAISRQFISGNTIYF.